This TCR beta chain was documented in a study of beta chain features in type 1 diabetes (dated by TCRdb to 2016 to 2019). Broadly, across the study: Mean age, gender distribution, total cell number and subset yield were not different between patients and healthy donors. Regulatory and stem cell-like memory subsets were isolated from only 8 patients and 8 healthy donors, whereas naive and central memory subsets came from all 30 or so donors. The study compared the TCRB repertoires of sorted circulating CD4+ T cell subsets in recently diagnosed type 1 diabetes patients with those in matched healthy donors. A total of roughly 100 million sorted cells were examined across all samples, and the number of cells per subset was strongly correlated with RNA yield.

Findings and caveats that apply to the study as a whole: Fewer insertions and more nucleotide deletions at VDJ recombination sites were observed in patients with type 1 diabetes, implying thymic rearrangement abnormalities. Shorter templates might be favored by PCR, yet because patient and control samples were amplified and corrected together, any such skew would affect both groups equally. Because cDNA was sequenced instead of genomic DNA, highly expressing activated cells could be over-represented, though the groups showed no difference in activation or CD3 levels. A moderate but significant shortening of TCRB CDR3 length was observed in type 1 diabetes patients in all four CD4+ subsets. HLA sub-analyses involved small numbers of individuals, so any influence of HLA type on TCRB rearrangement remained unresolved. Naive, central memory and regulatory TCRB repertoires appeared to be more similar among patients than among healthy donors.

This clone turned up a few times. This receptor's antigen is unknown. No base quality information exists; no much larger clone differs at one position. A single peripheral blood draw of about 120 mL on average was collected from each donor into heparinised tubes. A BD FACSAria II was used to sort naive, central memory, regulatory and stem cell-like memory CD4+ T cells with a panel that included CD45RO, CCR7, CD25, CD127, CD95 and CD27. Every sorted population had a purity above 95%. PBMCs were separated immediately by Lymphoprep density gradient centrifugation and were stained directly, without being cultured. To minimize batch effects, samples were stained and sorted in pairs, one healthy donor with one patient per experiment. The entire isolated RNA was reverse transcribed using the High Capacity cDNA Reverse Transcription Kit, and thus expressed TCRB transcripts were sequenced. For stem cell-like memory T cell samples, survey-depth immunoSEQ sequencing was used, averaging about 970,000 total reads per sample. Sorted cells were lysed in RLT buffer, and RNA was extracted using DNase-treated RNeasy Micro or Mini kits according to cell number. To prevent cross-contamination, every cell subset was processed on its own, while patient and healthy donor samples were processed together. Using the immunoSEQ multiplex PCR, TCRB sequences were amplified from cDNA into 87-bp fragments spanning the CDR3 region. Amplicons were sequenced on the Illumina HiSeq platform. In the source study's methods: PCR bias was computationally corrected using synthetic template baselines, reads within Hamming distance 2 were collapsed, and singletons that could not be merged were discarded. Reads were aligned against IMGT to assign V, D and J genes, CDR3 length and insertions or deletions at six rearrangement sites. Within each subset, clonotype counts were normalized to sorted cell number, after which true diversity and Gini coefficients were computed with the tcR R package. The overlap coefficient, calculated on TCRB nucleotide sequences, was used to measure repertoire sharing. Entries here come from immuneACCESS through TCRdb and include only in-frame sequences with V and J called. Some clones fail to appear in such tables; in the studies checked, an unresolved V gene covers under half of the shortfall, and the cause of the remainder is unknown. D and trimming come from the DNA, and the V and J calls and clone size come from that table. A total of more than 25,000 clones appear in this sample, 49% of them only once. The ten most abundant clones make up more than 0.3% of the sample.

The junction shows trimming of 4 bases on V and 3 bases on J, plus 10 bases between the germline ends. Looking up the germline V gene yields CDR1 MNHNS and CDR2 SASEGT. From cysteine to phenylalanine, the CDR3 is 13 amino acids long. Only the CDR3 region is kept as DNA, spanning 39 bases read in frame from base 1. This sequence originates from a man aged 25-45 years with type 1 diabetes. The receptor chain draws on TRBV6-1 and TRBJ2-7; TRBD1 is a weak D gene call, 5 bases matching. The sequencing sample was made of stem cell memory CD4+ T cells from blood. The sample's cell subset or site label, in plain terms: stem cell-like memory CD4+ T cells. This receptor carries the CDR3 CASSVQGIYEQYF. The bases read TGTGCCAGCAGTGTTCAGGGTATCTACGAGCAGTACTTC.